The clone carrying this T cell receptor beta chain was observed many times. One end of the junction fails to match germline, which may point to a read error. Each CDR3 protein gets one entry after TCRdb re-called the RACE reads with MiXCR. The table records approximately 80,000 distinct CDR3 sequences, 10% of them present only once. Germline assignment: CDR1 SGHTA and CDR2 FQGNSA. The CDR3 consists of 13 residues. This record comes from a study of human T cells and chemical hapten exposure. Background on the study: Sensitization employed 2% DPC on approximately 2 cm by approximately 2 cm of upper inner arm skin. Small pooled library volume differences mainly caused per-sample TCR yield variation.

Regarding time point: patch test 2, 6 weeks after DPC sensitization. The treatment here: therapeutic diphenylcyclopropenone sensitization with weekly scalp DPC. The sequenced sample was whole blood, obtained in connection with sensitization to the hapten diphenylcyclopropenone (DPC). The chain is built from TRBV7-2 and TRBJ1-5; maybe TRBD1 (5 bases). This receptor was obtained from a woman in her twenties or thirties with alopecia areata. Some clones in this sample may be carry-over from other donors' samples. This chain's CDR3 is CASSLQGNQPQHF. CDR3 DNA sequence: TGCGCCAGCAGCTTACAGGGCAATCAGCCCCAGCATTTT.